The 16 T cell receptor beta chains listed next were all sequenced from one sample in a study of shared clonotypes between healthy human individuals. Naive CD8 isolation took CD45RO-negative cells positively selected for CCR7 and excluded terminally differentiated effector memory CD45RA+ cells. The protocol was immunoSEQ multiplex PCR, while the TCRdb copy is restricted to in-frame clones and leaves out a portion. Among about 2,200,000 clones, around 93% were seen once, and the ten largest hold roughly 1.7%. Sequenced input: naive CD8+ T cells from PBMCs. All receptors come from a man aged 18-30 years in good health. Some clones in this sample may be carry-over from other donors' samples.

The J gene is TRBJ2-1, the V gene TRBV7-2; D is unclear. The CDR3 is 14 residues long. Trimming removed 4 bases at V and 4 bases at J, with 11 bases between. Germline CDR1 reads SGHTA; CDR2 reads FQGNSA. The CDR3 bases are TGTGCCAGCAGCTCCAGCCTGGCGTACAATGAGCAGTTCTTC. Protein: CASSSSLAYNEQFF.

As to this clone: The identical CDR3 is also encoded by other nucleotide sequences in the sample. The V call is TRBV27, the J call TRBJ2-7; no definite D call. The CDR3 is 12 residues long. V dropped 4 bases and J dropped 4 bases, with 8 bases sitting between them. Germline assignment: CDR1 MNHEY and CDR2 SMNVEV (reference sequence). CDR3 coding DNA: TGTGCCAGCAGTTCCTCTAGTTACGAGCAGTACTTC. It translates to CASSSSSYEQYF.

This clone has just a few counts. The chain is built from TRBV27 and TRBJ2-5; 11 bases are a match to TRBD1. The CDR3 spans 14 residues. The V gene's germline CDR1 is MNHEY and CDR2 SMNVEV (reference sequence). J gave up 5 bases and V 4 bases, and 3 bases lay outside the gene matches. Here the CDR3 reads CASSWTGGMETQYF. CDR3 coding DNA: TGTGCCAGCAGTTGGACAGGGGGCATGGAGACCCAGTACTTC.

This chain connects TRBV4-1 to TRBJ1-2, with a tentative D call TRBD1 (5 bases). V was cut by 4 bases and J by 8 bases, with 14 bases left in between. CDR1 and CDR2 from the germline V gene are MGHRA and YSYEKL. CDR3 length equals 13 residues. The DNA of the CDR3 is TGCGCCAGCAGCCGGACGCCAGGACAAGGCTACACCTTC. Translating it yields CASSRTPGQGYTF.

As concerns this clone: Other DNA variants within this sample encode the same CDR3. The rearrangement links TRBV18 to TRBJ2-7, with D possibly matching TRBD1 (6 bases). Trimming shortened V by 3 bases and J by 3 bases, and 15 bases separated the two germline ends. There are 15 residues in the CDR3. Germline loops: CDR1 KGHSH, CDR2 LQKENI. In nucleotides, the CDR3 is TGTGCCAGCTCACCCCGGACCCAGGGGAGCTACGAGCAGTACTTC. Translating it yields CASSPRTQGSYEQYF.

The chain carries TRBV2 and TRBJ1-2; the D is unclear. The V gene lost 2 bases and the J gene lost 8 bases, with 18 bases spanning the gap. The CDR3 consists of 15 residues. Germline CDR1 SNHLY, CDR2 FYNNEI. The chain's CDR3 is CASSEITGKHGGYTF. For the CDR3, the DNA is TGTGCCAGCAGTGAAATTACGGGAAAACACGGGGGCTACACCTTC.

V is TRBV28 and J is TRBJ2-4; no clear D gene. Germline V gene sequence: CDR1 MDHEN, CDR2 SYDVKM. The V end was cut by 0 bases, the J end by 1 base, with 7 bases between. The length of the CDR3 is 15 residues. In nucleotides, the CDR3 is TGTGCCAGCAGTTTATGGATGGAGGCCAAAAACATTCAGTACTTC. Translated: CASSLWMEAKNIQYF.

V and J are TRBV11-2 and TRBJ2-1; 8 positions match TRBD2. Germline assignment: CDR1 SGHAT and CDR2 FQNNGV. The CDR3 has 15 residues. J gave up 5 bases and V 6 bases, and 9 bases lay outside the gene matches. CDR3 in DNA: TGTGCCAGCAGGAATAGTCGGGAGGGGGACAATGAGCAGTTCTTC. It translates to CASRNSREGDNEQFF.

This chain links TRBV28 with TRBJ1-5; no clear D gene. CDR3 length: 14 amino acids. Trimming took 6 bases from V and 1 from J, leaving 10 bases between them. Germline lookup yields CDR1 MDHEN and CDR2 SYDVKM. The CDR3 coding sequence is TGTGCCAGCAGCTGGGAGGAGAGCAATCAGCCCCAGCATTTT. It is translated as CASSWEESNQPQHF.

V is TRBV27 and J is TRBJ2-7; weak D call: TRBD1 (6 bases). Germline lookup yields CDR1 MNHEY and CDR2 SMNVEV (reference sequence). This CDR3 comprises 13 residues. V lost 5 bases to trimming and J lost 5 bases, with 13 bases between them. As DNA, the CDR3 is TGTGCCAGCAGTCCAGTAACAGGGCACGAGCAGTACTTC. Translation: CASSPVTGHEQYF.

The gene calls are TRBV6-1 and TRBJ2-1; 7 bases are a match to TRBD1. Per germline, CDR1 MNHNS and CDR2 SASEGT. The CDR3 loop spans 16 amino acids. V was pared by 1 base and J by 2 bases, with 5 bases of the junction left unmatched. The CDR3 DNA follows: TGTGCCAGCAGTGAAGGCCGGGACAGCGCCTACAATGAGCAGTTCTTC. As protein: CASSEGRDSAYNEQFF.

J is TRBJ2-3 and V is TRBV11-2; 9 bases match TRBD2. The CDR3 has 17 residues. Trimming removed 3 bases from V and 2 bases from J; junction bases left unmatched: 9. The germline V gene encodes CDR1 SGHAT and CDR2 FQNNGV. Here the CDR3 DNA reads TGTGCCAGCAGCTTCTCGGCTAGCGGGGACCTCACAGATACGCAGTATTTT. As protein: CASSFSASGDLTDTQYF.

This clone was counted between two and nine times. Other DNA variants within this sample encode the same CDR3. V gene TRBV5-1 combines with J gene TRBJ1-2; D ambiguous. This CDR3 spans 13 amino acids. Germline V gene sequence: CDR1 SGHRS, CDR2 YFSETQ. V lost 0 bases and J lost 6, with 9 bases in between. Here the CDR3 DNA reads TGCGCCAGCAGCTTGGCGACCGGGGATGGCTACACCTTC. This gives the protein CASSLATGDGYTF.

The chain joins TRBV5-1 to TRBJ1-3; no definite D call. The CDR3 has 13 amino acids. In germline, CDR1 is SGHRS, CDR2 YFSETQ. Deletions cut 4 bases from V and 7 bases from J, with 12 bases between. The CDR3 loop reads CASSANLRNTIYF. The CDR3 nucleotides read TGCGCCAGCAGCGCCAATTTACGGAACACCATATATTTT.

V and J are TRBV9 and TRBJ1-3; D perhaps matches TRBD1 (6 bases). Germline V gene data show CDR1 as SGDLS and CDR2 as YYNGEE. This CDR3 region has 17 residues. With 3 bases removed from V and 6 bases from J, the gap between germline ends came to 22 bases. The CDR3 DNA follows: TGTGCCAGCAGCGCTTATCTAGGGGGGTTTTGGCAAAACACCATATATTTT. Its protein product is CASSAYLGGFWQNTIYF.

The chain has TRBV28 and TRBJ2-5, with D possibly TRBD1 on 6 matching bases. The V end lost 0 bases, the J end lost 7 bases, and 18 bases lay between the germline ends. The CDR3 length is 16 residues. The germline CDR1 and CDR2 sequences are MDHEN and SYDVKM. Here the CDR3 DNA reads TGTGCCAGCAGTTTATGGGGCAGGGGCACCATCGGGACCCAGTACTTC. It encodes CASSLWGRGTIGTQYF.